Each of the 4 T cell receptor beta chains below was sequenced from the same sample in a study of cytomegalovirus exposure and HLA in healthy donors. PCR employed 60 Vbeta and 13 Jbeta primers. Produced via immunoSEQ multiplex PCR; TCRdb's table is partial and in-frame only. The table includes around 120,000 clones, roughly 69% detected once. Sequences were obtained from PBMCs. Receptor source: a man aged 45-60 years in good health and CMV-seropositive.

The chain employs TRBV2 and TRBJ1-3, with 7 bases identical to TRBD1. Germline CDR1 reads SNHLY; CDR2 reads FYNNEI. The CDR3 is made up of 15 amino acids. Losses at the gene ends were 7 bases for V and 0 bases for J; bases not matched to a gene: 6. CDR3 in amino acids: CASTREGASGNTIYF. CDR3 bases: TGTGCCAGCACTAGAGAGGGGGCCTCTGGAAACACCATATATTTT.

The chain joins TRBV5-4 to TRBJ2-3; D unclear. V was cut by 2 bases and J by 1 base, with 14 bases left in between. The CDR3 totals 16 residues. The germline V gene has CDR1 SGHNT and CDR2 YYREEE (reference sequence). CDR3 region: CASSFRVLKGTDTQYF. The CDR3 DNA reads TGTGCCAGCAGCTTCCGGGTCCTGAAGGGCACAGATACGCAGTATTTT. The full variable domain, rest sourced from reference TRBV5-4 and TRBJ2-3, is ETGVTQSPTHLIKTRGQQVTLRCSSQSGHNTVSWYQQALGQGPQFIFQYYREEENGRGNFPPRFSGLQFPNYSSELNVNALELDDSALYLCASSFRVLKGTDTQYFGPGTRLTVL.

The chain uses TRBV5-1 and TRBJ1-2; TRBD1 might be the D (5 bases). The V gene's germline CDR1 is SGHRS and CDR2 YFSETQ. V dropped 7 bases and J dropped 0 bases, with 13 bases sitting between them. The CDR3 spans 14 residues. This CDR3 reads CASSKDTSNYGYTF. DNA of the CDR3: TGCGCCAGCTCTAAGGACACTTCTAACTATGGCTACACCTTC.

This clone came up a few times. The rearrangement uses TRBV5-1 and TRBJ2-7, with 14 bases aligning to TRBD2. This CDR3 is built from 18 residues. V lost 3 bases, J lost 3 bases, and 11 bases stayed unmatched. The V gene's germline CDR1 is SGHRS and CDR2 YFSETQ. The CDR3: CASSYGTSGRGLNYEQYF. The CDR3 DNA reads TGCGCCAGCAGCTATGGGACTAGCGGGAGAGGGTTGAACTACGAGCAGTACTTC.